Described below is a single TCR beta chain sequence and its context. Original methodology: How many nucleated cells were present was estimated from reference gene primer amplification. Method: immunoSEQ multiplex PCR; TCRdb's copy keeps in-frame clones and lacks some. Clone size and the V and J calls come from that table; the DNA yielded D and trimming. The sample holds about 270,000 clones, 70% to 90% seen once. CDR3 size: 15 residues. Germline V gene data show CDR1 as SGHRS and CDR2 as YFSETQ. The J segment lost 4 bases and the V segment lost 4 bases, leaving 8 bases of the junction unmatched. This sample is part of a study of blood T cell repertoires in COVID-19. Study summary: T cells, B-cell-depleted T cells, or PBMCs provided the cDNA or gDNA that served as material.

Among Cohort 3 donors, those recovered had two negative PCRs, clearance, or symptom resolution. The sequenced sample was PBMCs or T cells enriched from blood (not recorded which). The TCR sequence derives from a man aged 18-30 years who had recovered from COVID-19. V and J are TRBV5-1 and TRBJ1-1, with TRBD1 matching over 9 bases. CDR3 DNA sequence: TGCGCCAGCAGCGGCCCGGGACAGGGTAGCACTGAAGCTTTCTTT. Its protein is CASSGPGQGSTEAFF.